This passage covers 12 T cell receptor beta chains from one sample sequenced in a study of neurological immune-mediated disorders. TCRdb called the 5' RACE reads again in MiXCR, with one record for every CDR3 protein. The table records fewer than 40,000 distinct CDR3 sequences, around an eighth of them present only once. Time point denoted: longitudinal time-point 2. Sequenced material: PBMCs. The receptor set was obtained from a woman aged 40 to 50 in good health.

The sample holds many counts of this clonotype. The chain combines TRBV2 with TRBJ2-3, with a weak D call TRBD1 (6 bases). CDR1 is SNHLY and CDR2 is FYNNEI in the germline V gene. The CDR3 is made up of 17 amino acids. V was pared by 3 bases and J by 4 bases, with 20 bases between. As DNA, the CDR3 is TGTGCCAGCAGTGATCCAGGACAGCCTCCCCCATCAGATACGCAGTATTTT. Its translation is CASSDPGQPPPSDTQYF.

The table lists this clonotype with many counts. This chain links TRBV20-1 with TRBJ2-1; 14 bases agree with TRBD2. Germline CDR1 is DFQATT and CDR2 is SNEGSKA (reference sequence). J was trimmed by 9 bases and V by 3 bases; bases with no gene match: 4. CDR3 length: 14 amino acids. As DNA, the CDR3 is TGCAGTGCTAGGGGACTAGCGGGAGATGGTGAGCAGTTCTTC. Its translation: CSARGLAGDGEQFF.

In regard to this clonotype: The junction departs from the called germline gene at one end, perhaps through a read error. The gene calls are TRBV27 and TRBJ2-2; D may be TRBD1 (6 bases). The CDR3 consists of 14 residues. Per germline, CDR1 MNHEY and CDR2 SMNVEV (reference sequence). The CDR3 DNA follows: TGTTCCAGCGGAGTACAGGGAAACACCGGGGATCTGTTTTTT. Translating gives CSSGVQGNTGDLFF.

By its share, this clonotype is medium-sized. The V call is TRBV5-5, the J call TRBJ2-5; a weak D match, TRBD1 (6 bases). Germline lookup yields CDR1 SGHKS and CDR2 YYEKEE (reference sequence). The CDR3 is 15 residues long. V lost 1 base to trimming and J lost 4 bases, with 14 bases between them. CDR3 protein: CASSLLPGEGETQYF. CDR3 sequence (DNA): TGTGCCAGCAGCTTGTTGCCAGGGGAAGGAGAGACCCAGTACTTC.

V and J are TRBV19 and TRBJ1-5, with TRBD1 matching over 9 bases. The trim removed 3 bases at V and 2 bases at J, leaving 2 bases unmatched. CDR1 LNHDA and CDR2 SQIVND come from the germline V gene (reference sequence). The CDR3 has 15 amino acids. CDR3 DNA sequence: TGTGCCAGTAGTATCAGGACAGGGGGCAATCAGCCCCAGCATTTT. This sequence encodes CASSIRTGGNQPQHF.

Of note for this clonotype: At one end the junction does not follow the germline gene, possibly because of a read error. This chain uses TRBV18 with TRBJ1-1; 7 positions agree with TRBD1. The germline V gene encodes CDR1 KGHSH and CDR2 LQKENI. The CDR3 sequence is 16 residues long. Here the CDR3 DNA reads TGTGCCAGCTCACCACCCAACAGGGGCGCGAACCCTGAAGCTTTCTTT. Translating gives CASSPPNRGANPEAFF.

This clonotype was observed many times. As DNA, the CDR3 is TGCGCCAGCAGCTTTCGGACAGGGTATAGGCCGGGCAATGAGCAGTTCTTC. Protein product: CASSFRTGYRPGNEQFF. This chain uses TRBV5-1 with TRBJ2-1, with 8 nucleotides matching TRBD1. The CDR3 contains 17 residues. In germline, CDR1 is SGHRS, CDR2 YFSETQ. Trimming at V came to 2 bases and at J to 6 bases, leaving 13 bases not matched to a gene. The variable domain in full, with the rest retrieved from reference TRBV5-1 and TRBJ2-1, is KAGVTQTPRYLIKTRGQQVTLSCSPISGHRSVSWYQQTPGQGLQFLFEYFSETQRNKGNFPGRFSGRQFSNSRSEMNVSTLELGDSALYLCASSFRTGYRPGNEQFFGPGTRLTVL.

This clonotype showed up many times. J is TRBJ2-3 and V is TRBV5-1; 15 nucleotides match TRBD2. Germline-derived CDR1 and CDR2 are SGHRS and YFSETQ. The junction had 7 bases not matched to a gene; V was cut back by 0 bases and J by 5 bases. The CDR3 is 18 amino acids. The CDR3 nucleotides are TGCGCCAGCAGCTTGGGGACTAGCGGGGGGGCCGGTAGAGATACGCAGTATTTT. Residues: CASSLGTSGGAGRDTQYF.

This clonotype was found many times. The chain has TRBV29-1 and TRBJ2-7; tentatively, D is TRBD1 (8 bases). This CDR3 has 13 residues. Germline values: CDR1 SQVTM, CDR2 ANQGSEA. The V end was cut by 4 bases, the J end by 7 bases, with 17 bases between. The CDR3 coding sequence is TGCAGCGTTGTATCCGGACAGGGAGGGGAGCAGTACTTC. The encoded protein is CSVVSGQGGEQYF.

As to this clonotype: A much larger clone differs by one base, so this may be a read error. The CDR3 reads CVSKTVGPSYEQYF. The DNA of the CDR3 is TGTGTCAGTAAAACAGTGGGACCTTCCTACGAGCAGTACTTC. The rearrangement joins TRBV19 to TRBJ2-7; either TRBD1 or TRBD2 may fit D (5 bases each). Germline V lookup: CDR1 LNHDA, CDR2 SQIVND (reference sequence). There are 14 residues in the CDR3. Supplemented by reference TRBV19 and TRBJ2-7, the full variable domain reads DGGITQSPKYLFRKEGQNVTLSCEQNLNHDAMYWYRQDPGQGLRLIYYSQIVNDFQKGDIAEGYSVSREKKESFPLTVTSAQKNPTAFYLCVSKTVGPSYEQYFGPGTRLTVT.

The sample holds many counts of this clonotype. The rearrangement joins TRBV29-1 to TRBJ1-3; maybe TRBD1 (5 bases). The germline V gene encodes CDR1 SQVTM and CDR2 ANQGSEA. This CDR3 has 12 residues. The V and J ends lost 4 bases and 3 bases respectively, with 7 bases between them. This CDR3 is CSVAGGGNTIYF. CDR3 DNA: TGCAGCGTTGCCGGGGGTGGAAACACCATATATTTT. Together with reference TRBV29-1 and TRBJ1-3, the CDR3 gives the full variable domain: SAVISQKPSRDICQRGTSLTIQCQVDSQVTMMFWYRQQPGQSLTLIATANQGSEATYESGFVIDKFPISRPNLTFSTLTVSNMSPEDSSIYLCSVAGGGNTIYFGEGSWLTVV.

This clonotype was counted at least ten times. The chain couples TRBV4-1 to TRBJ2-5, with 10 bases fitting TRBD2. V shed 3 bases and J 3 bases; nucleotides not matched to a gene: 4. Germline V gene sequence: CDR1 MGHRA, CDR2 YSYEKL. The CDR3 extends over 15 amino acids. Written as DNA, the CDR3 is TGCGCCAGCAGCCAGTGGACTAGCGGTAAAGAGACCCAGTACTTC. Translated: CASSQWTSGKETQYF.